The TCR beta chain described here comes from a study of blood T cell repertoires in COVID-19. Study overall: Acute and convalescent COVID-19 samples came from the United States, Italy and Spain. From T cells, B-cell-depleted T cells, or PBMCs came the material, which was cDNA or gDNA.

Original data processing: Scientists estimated how many nucleated cells there were by amplifying reference gene primers. Only in-frame clones appear in the TCRdb table, and some are missing; sequencing was by immunoSEQ multiplex PCR. V, J and clone size reflect that table, while D and trimming were determined from the DNA. The table has around 130,000 clones, 70% to 85% seen once; the top ten hold roughly an eighth. The V end lost 3 bases, the J end lost 1 base, and 15 bases lay between the germline ends. CDR1 and CDR2 from the germline V gene are DFQATT and SNEGSKA (reference sequence). This CDR3 has 15 residues.

This chain connects TRBV20-1 to TRBJ1-2; D is unclear. The sequencing input was peripheral blood. The sequence was obtained from a woman aged 55 to 70 with acute or convalescent COVID-19. CDR3 sequence reads: CSASLPGMSNYGYTF. CDR3 sequence (DNA): TGCAGTGCTAGTCTCCCGGGGATGAGTAACTATGGCTACACCTTC.